Listed here are 5 T cell receptor beta chains from one sample, sequenced in a study of T cell responses to AZD1222 COVID-19 vaccine. TCRdb's copy holds only in-frame clones and misses some; the assay was immunoSEQ multiplex PCR. This repertoire shows 150,000 to 200,000 clones, around 92% found once; its top ten account for 8% to 13%. Sequencing was performed on peripheral blood, taken on day 0 of AZD1222 vaccination. The receptors were gathered from an adult in good health.

The chain recombines TRBV4-2 with TRBJ2-2; D remains ambiguous. V was pared by 4 bases and J by 0 bases, with 9 bases between. This CDR3 comprises 15 residues. Germline values: CDR1 LGHNA, CDR2 YNFKEQ. CDR3: CASSPLGSNTGELFF. CDR3 DNA sequence: TGTGCCAGCAGCCCGCTGGGATCGAACACCGGGGAGCTGTTTTTT.

The gene calls are TRBV11-2 and TRBJ2-2; 9 nucleotides match TRBD2. V lost 5 bases to trimming and J lost 5 bases; unmatched junction nucleotides: 6. Per germline, CDR1 SGHAT and CDR2 FQNNGV. The CDR3 has 15 residues. CDR3 DNA sequence: TGTGCCAGCAGCCCGCGGGGGGGCCGGACCGGGGAGCTGTTTTTT. It specifies CASSPRGGRTGELFF.

The chain is built from TRBV6-2 or TRBV6-3 and TRBJ1-1; the match to TRBD1 covers 7 bases. Trimming cost V 5 bases and J 0 bases; bases outside gene matches: 18. This CDR3 spans 19 amino acids. CDR1 MNHEY and CDR2 SVGEGT come from the germline V gene. The CDR3 is CASSRPADRVTSMNTEAFF. DNA for the CDR3: TGTGCCAGCAGTCGGCCCGCTGACAGGGTTACTTCCATGAACACTGAAGCTTTCTTT.

The genes are TRBV12-3 or TRBV12-4 and TRBJ2-1, with D hard to call. Trimming pared 7 bases from V and 3 bases from J, leaving 10 bases between. The CDR3 loop spans 13 amino acids. The CDR3 loop reads CASKVYGYNEQFF. For the CDR3, the DNA is TGTGCCAGCAAAGTTTACGGCTACAATGAGCAGTTCTTC.

The genes are TRBV6-2 or TRBV6-3 and TRBJ1-5; maybe TRBD1 (5 bases). V lost 4 bases and J lost 7, with 23 bases in between. The CDR3 length is 17 residues. Germline V gene sequence: CDR1 MNHEY, CDR2 SVGEGT. The CDR3 region has the DNA TGTGCCAGCAGTTCCCCTCGACAGTTTCGGGTTCAACAGCCCCAGCATTTT. Encoded protein: CASSSPRQFRVQQPQHF.